This TCR beta chain derives from a study of blood T cell repertoires in COVID-19. Method: immunoSEQ multiplex PCR; TCRdb's copy keeps in-frame clones and lacks some. Of roughly 130,000 clones listed, approximately 85% were seen once; the top ten hold roughly 3.4%. This clonotype was sampled from a woman in her forties or fifties with acute COVID-19. Specimen: PBMCs or T cells enriched from blood (not recorded which).

The DNA of the CDR3 is TGTGCCAGCAGTCTCCGAGCGGGGCGTACTGAAGCTTTCTTT. It codes for CASSLRAGRTEAFF. This chain joins TRBV6-2 or TRBV6-3 and TRBJ1-1; TRBD1 is a possible D gene (5 bases). Trimming shortened V by 5 bases and J by 5 bases, and 15 bases separated the two germline ends. CDR3 length: 14 residues. Germline lookup yields CDR1 MNHEY and CDR2 SVGEGT.